Reported below is one TCR beta chain. This clonotype was found a few times. The antigen this receptor binds is unknown. The record has no base qualities; no much larger clone is one base away. In the germline V gene (reference sequence), CDR1 corresponds to DFQATT and CDR2 to SNEGSKA. The junction shows trimming of 6 bases on V and 3 bases on J, plus 12 bases between the germline ends. The CDR3 covers 13 residues, taking in both the cysteine and the phenylalanine. The CDR3 DNA has 39 bases and is translated from base 1. TCR beta repertoires were profiled from peripheral blood of some 13 young patients with multiple sclerosis to demonstrate the VDJtools post-analysis software. The multiple sclerosis patients were children and adolescents ranging in age from roughly 6 to 15 years. The library was built by means of PCR. Sequenced on an Illumina HiSeq 2500. To reduce PCR and sequencing biases, unique molecular identifiers were incorporated into the TCR beta cDNA libraries. Per 1 to 10 million input T cells, approximately 500,000 cDNA molecules were obtained, such that each molecule approximated one T cell. The patient libraries were prepared and sequenced with the same protocol used for the earlier healthy control dataset. Within a given batch, samples were prepared together, multiplexed and sequenced on the same HiSeq lane. Turning to the authors' computational methods: MIGEC handled the raw barcoded reads, throwing out single-read molecular identifier groups before consensus assembly and CDR3 extraction. VDJtools was used for post-analysis of the clonotype tables, and diversity was normalized by down-sampling every dataset to the size of the smallest sample. Repertoire overlap clustering matched CDR3 amino acid but not nucleotide sequences to correct batch-related cross-sample contamination. TCRdb reworked the public reads: Q25 trimming with fastp, MiXCR clone assembly, productive beta chains retained. All rows with the same CDR3 protein become a single entry with the most common DNA and genes. The V and J calls reflect TCRdb's pipeline rather than the authors' work. The sample contains some 700,000 distinct CDR3 sequences, roughly three fifths of them found a single time. Together, the top ten hold roughly 12% of the sample.

The sample belongs to a study of post-analysis software for immune sequencing data (dated by TCRdb to the mid-2010s). With respect to the entire study: Relapsing-remitting, secondary progressive and progressive-relapsing multiple sclerosis were recorded as disease courses, and subtype annotation was lacking for some patients. Patient repertoires were compared against ten to twelve previously published healthy control repertoires from donors aged about 6 to 27 years. A subset of samples was prepared in parallel using single-end sample barcoding, then pooled and co-amplified after Illumina adapter ligation. What the authors observed across the whole study: Significantly lower normalized Chao1 diversity was found in multiple sclerosis patients than in controls, suggesting substantial peripheral T-cell clonal expansion. Significantly higher frequencies in patients than in controls were found for about five TRBV segments, including TRBV5-6, TRBV5-1 and TRBV20-1. Direct clustering with F measure revealed strong co-clustering of samples prepared in the same batch, which led to a batch-effect correction. The control group was slightly older than the multiple sclerosis patient group.

The sequence was collected from a girl aged 2 to 10 with multiple sclerosis. Rearrangement joined TRBV20-1 to TRBJ2-1; the D gene cannot be named for sure. The sequenced material came from blood. The nucleotide sequence is given as TGCAGTGCCTGGATGGCGAGCTACAATGAGCAGTTCTTC. Its translation is CSAWMASYNEQFF.